The 10 T cell receptor beta chains presented below share a single source sample, sequenced in a study of T cell responses to AZD1222 COVID-19 vaccine. Measured with immunoSEQ multiplex PCR; TCRdb has only the in-frame clones, and not every one. Of about 110,000 clones detected, 87% appear once; the ten largest clones hold roughly 2.5%. The sequenced sample was peripheral blood, obtained 28 days after the second AZD1222 dose. These receptors were obtained from an adult who received the AZD1222 COVID-19 vaccine.

V gene TRBV5-1 combines with J gene TRBJ1-1; 10 nucleotides match TRBD1. This CDR3 region has 13 residues. Unmatched junction bases numbered 0, after V lost 0 bases and J lost 7 bases. Germline values: CDR1 SGHRS, CDR2 YFSETQ. Here the CDR3 reads CASSLGTGGEAFF. CDR3 nucleotides: TGCGCCAGCAGCTTGGGGACAGGGGGTGAAGCTTTCTTT.

This rearrangement joins TRBV7-9 to TRBJ2-5; D possibly uses TRBD1 or TRBD2 (6 bases each). V was trimmed by 4 bases and J by 1 base, leaving 25 bases between them. This CDR3 contains 19 residues. Germline assignment: CDR1 SEHNR and CDR2 FQNEAQ (reference sequence). The CDR3 spells CASSSPLTGQRGVQETQYF. CDR3 sequence (DNA): TGTGCCAGCAGCTCCCCCCTGACCGGACAGAGGGGGGTCCAAGAGACCCAGTACTTC.

The chain uses TRBV27 and TRBJ2-1; 9 bases fit TRBD2. Per germline, CDR1 MNHEY and CDR2 SMNVEV (reference sequence). The V segment lost 5 bases and the J segment 9 bases; nucleotides outside the gene matches: 11. This CDR3 has 15 residues. CDR3 in DNA: TGTGCCAGCAGTCCGGGACTAGCTTCACTTATTGAGCAGTTCTTC. This encodes CASSPGLASLIEQFF.

CDR3 DNA sequence: TGTGCCAGTAGTATAGTATTGGGGAGACTTGGCAATCAGCCCCAGCATTTT. This translates into CASSIVLGRLGNQPQHF. The V call is TRBV19, the J call TRBJ1-5; D not resolved. The germline V and J ends were trimmed by 1 base and 2 bases, with 15 bases remaining between them. In germline, CDR1 is LNHDA, CDR2 SQIVND (reference sequence). CDR3 length: 17 amino acids.

This sequence joins TRBV6-6 and TRBJ1-5; possible D gene TRBD1, 6 bases. The germline V gene has CDR1 MNHNY and CDR2 SVGAGI (reference sequence). The CDR3 consists of 17 residues. The V end lost 6 bases, the J end lost 4 bases, and 22 bases lay between the germline ends. This CDR3 is CASSRLTGQTNNQPQHF. The CDR3 DNA reads TGTGCCAGCAGCCGATTGACAGGTCAGACAAATAATCAGCCCCAGCATTTT.

The chain is built from TRBV6-5 and TRBJ2-7; 10 bases align to TRBD1. Germline trimming cut 5 bases from V and 2 bases from J; bases unmatched to any gene: 6. Germline V gene sequence: CDR1 MNHEY, CDR2 SVGAGI. This CDR3 is 15 amino acids long. The CDR3 DNA follows: TGTGCCAGCAGTCGCGGGACAGGGGTTACCTACGAGCAGTACTTC. Protein product: CASSRGTGVTYEQYF.

In DNA, the CDR3 is TGTGCCAGCAGCTACGGACTAGCGGGAGTTTCTGGGGCCAACGTCCTGACTTTC. Encoded protein: CASSYGLAGVSGANVLTF. The J gene is TRBJ2-6, the V gene TRBV7-8; 13 bases align to TRBD2. CDR3 length: 18 residues. Unmatched junction bases numbered 4, after V lost 4 bases and J lost 1 base. Germline lookup yields CDR1 SGHVS and CDR2 FQNEAQ.

This chain links TRBV23-1 with TRBJ1-6, with 9 bases identical to TRBD1. TRBV23-1 belongs to the ORF category, with a function that is uncertain. The CDR3 sequence is 20 residues long. The V gene end was trimmed by 2 bases and the J gene end by 9 bases; junction bases not matched to a gene: 20. CDR3 protein: CASSQRNRGRQHVVGSPLHF. CDR3 DNA sequence: TGCGCCAGCAGTCAACGGAACAGGGGGCGGCAACACGTAGTGGGTTCACCCCTCCACTTT.

This chain joins TRBV27 and TRBJ2-7; possible D gene TRBD2, 6 bases. Per germline, CDR1 MNHEY and CDR2 SMNVEV (reference sequence). V was shortened by 4 bases and J by 11 bases, with 18 bases between the two germline ends. This CDR3 has 13 residues. DNA of the CDR3: TGTGCCAGCAGTTCCGGGAGAGACTTGGGAGAGTACTTC. It specifies CASSSGRDLGEYF.

V is TRBV7-2 and J is TRBJ2-3, with D tentatively TRBD2 (6 bases). Trimming took 1 base from V and 4 from J, leaving 12 bases between them. CDR3 length equals 15 residues. CDR1 and CDR2 from the germline V gene are SGHTA and FQGNSA. The CDR3 DNA follows: TGTGCCAGCAGCTTAGGGGCGGGATACTCAGATACGCAGTATTTT. This gives the protein CASSLGAGYSDTQYF.